The 24 T cell receptor beta chains in this list originate from one sample, sequenced in a study of vaccination and CD4 T cells after COVID-19. Their cognate antigens are unknown. Cultured CD4+ T cell DNA underwent sequencing with the Oncomine TCR Beta short-read assay. From the PCR reads, TCRdb called clonotypes with MiXCR, one entry per CDR3 protein. The sample has about 5,200 distinct CDR3 sequences; about 30% are singletons. Treatment of the sample: roughly 10-day PBMC culture with coronavirus spike peptide pools or control peptides (ViraFEST assay). The material was CD4+ T cells from blood, cultured in vitro, obtained after SARS-CoV-2 vaccination. These receptors were obtained from a human donor who had recovered from COVID-19.

The CDR3 is CAAASGLSYEQYF. The CDR3 coding sequence is TGTGCCGCTGCTAGCGGGCTTTCCTACGAGCAGTACTTC. V and J are TRBV6-1 and TRBJ2-7; 8 bases agree with TRBD2. Trimming took 11 bases from V and 1 from J; bases not matched to a gene: 7. Germline V gene data show CDR1 as MNHNS and CDR2 as SASEGT. This CDR3 spans 13 amino acids.

By its share, this clonotype is medium-sized (0.01 to 0.1%). This chain joins TRBV24-1 and TRBJ2-7; D remains unclear. CDR3 length: 14 amino acids. V lost 4 bases to trimming and J lost 0 bases, with 9 bases between them. Looked up from germline, CDR1 is KGHDR and CDR2 is SFDVKD. The CDR3 loop reads CATSEGIPSYEQYF. The DNA for the CDR3 is TGTGCCACCAGTGAAGGGATACCCTCCTACGAGCAGTACTTC.

The chain joins TRBV6-1 to TRBJ2-6; 7 bases align to TRBD1. The CDR3 is made up of 16 amino acids. The germline CDR1 and CDR2 sequences are MNHNS and SASEGT. Trimming cost V 4 bases and J 0 bases; bases outside gene matches: 3. The CDR3: CASSGTGGSGANVLTF. CDR3 coding DNA: TGTGCCAGCAGTGGGACAGGCGGCTCTGGGGCCAACGTCCTGACTTTC.

This clonotype is deemed medium-sized. The chain is built from TRBV20-1 and TRBJ1-2; TRBD1 is a possible D gene (5 bases). CDR1 and CDR2 from the germline V gene are DFQATT and SNEGSKA (reference sequence). The V end was cut by 8 bases, the J end by 5 bases, with 18 bases between. The CDR3 runs to 13 residues. The DNA for the CDR3 is TGCAGTTCGCAGGGTACTCCTATTTATGGCTACACCTTC. Protein sequence: CSSQGTPIYGYTF.

By frequency in the sample, this clonotype is medium-sized (0.01 to 0.1%). This chain uses TRBV15 with TRBJ1-2; 7 bases match TRBD1. Unmatched junction bases numbered 3, after V lost 3 bases and J lost 5 bases. The CDR3 is 13 residues long. Germline values: CDR1 LNHNV, CDR2 YYDKDF (reference sequence). CDR3 amino acids: CATSRTGLYGYTF. The CDR3 DNA follows: TGTGCCACCAGCAGGACAGGGCTATATGGCTACACCTTC.

This CDR3 reads CASSLAGGMGGRKTEQYF. The CDR3 region has the DNA TGTGCCAGCAGCTTAGCGGGGGGAATGGGCGGGAGAAAAACCGAGCAGTACTTC. V and J are TRBV7-2 and TRBJ2-7; 7 bases are a match to TRBD2. J lost 6 bases, V lost 0 bases, and 17 bases had no gene match. CDR3 length equals 18 residues. CDR1 is SGHTA and CDR2 is FQGNSA in the germline V gene.

This clonotype came up a few times. The rearrangement joins TRBV27 to TRBJ1-5, with TRBD1 as a possible D gene (6 bases). The germline gives CDR1 MNHEY, CDR2 SMNVEV (reference sequence). Trimming removed 5 bases from V and 4 bases from J, with 15 bases in between. The CDR3 has 15 residues. In DNA form, the CDR3 reads TGTGCCAGCAGTCCATTCGACAGGCCAAATCAGCCCCAGCATTTT. Translation: CASSPFDRPNQPQHF.

This clonotype appeared a few times. The gene calls are TRBV28 and TRBJ2-4; possibly TRBD1 for D (6 bases). CDR1 and CDR2 (germline): MDHEN, SYDVKM. This CDR3 is 12 amino acids long. V lost 8 bases and J 8 bases, leaving 13 bases between the germline ends. DNA of the CDR3: TGTGCCAGCGGACAGAGGGGGTACATTCAGTACTTC. It encodes CASGQRGYIQYF.

Of note for this clonotype: A much larger clone lies a single base off, so this may be a read error. The rearrangement links TRBV20-1 to TRBJ1-5; a possible D gene is TRBD1 (6 bases). The CDR3 covers 15 residues. Germline values: CDR1 DFQATT, CDR2 SNEGSKA (reference sequence). The CDR3 spells CSARVSGTTNQSQHF. CDR3 nucleotides: TGCAGTGCTAGAGTCTCGGGGACAACCAATCAGTCCCAGCATTTT.

This clonotype is judged medium-sized. V and J are TRBV20-1 and TRBJ1-6; weak D call: TRBD1 (5 bases). The CDR3 runs 16 residues. V was shortened by 4 bases and J by 7 bases, with 20 bases between the two germline ends. The germline gives CDR1 DFQATT, CDR2 SNEGSKA (reference sequence). Here the CDR3 reads CSAISTVEGGNSPLHF. The CDR3 DNA follows: TGCAGTGCTATTTCGACAGTTGAAGGCGGCAATTCACCCCTCCACTTT.

By frequency in the sample, this clonotype is medium-sized. This sequence joins TRBV6-5 and TRBJ2-5; 8 nucleotides line up with TRBD2. Germline lookup yields CDR1 MNHEY and CDR2 SVGAGI. The V and J ends lost 1 base and 2 bases, in that order; junction bases with no gene match: 6. The CDR3 consists of 16 residues. The CDR3 here is CASSYYAGGPQETQYF. In DNA form, the CDR3 reads TGTGCCAGCAGTTACTACGCGGGAGGACCACAAGAGACCCAGTACTTC.

This chain connects TRBV19 to TRBJ1-5; D perhaps matches TRBD1 (6 bases). This CDR3 is built from 19 residues. V was pared by 7 bases and J by 0 bases, with 25 bases between. In germline, CDR1 is LNHDA, CDR2 SQIVND (reference sequence). The CDR3 loop is CASKGPSGRDKGSNQPQHF. The CDR3 DNA reads TGTGCCAGTAAAGGCCCTTCGGGTAGGGACAAGGGTAGCAATCAGCCCCAGCATTTT.

V gene TRBV20-1 combines with J gene TRBJ2-1; D remains ambiguous. V was cut by 5 bases and J by 7 bases, with 9 bases left in between. Germline CDR1 and CDR2: DFQATT and SNEGSKA (reference sequence). The CDR3 consists of 11 residues. The CDR3 region is CSARKGNEQFF. The CDR3 region has the DNA TGCAGTGCTCGAAAAGGGAATGAGCAGTTCTTC.

The chain has TRBV29-1 and TRBJ1-6, with D tentatively TRBD1 (5 bases). V was pared by 6 bases and J by 10 bases, with 16 bases between. There are 13 residues in the CDR3. Germline lookup yields CDR1 SQVTM and CDR2 ANQGSEA. DNA of the CDR3: TGCAGCGTCCTGGATGGGACTGGGTCACCCCTCCACTTT. Its translation: CSVLDGTGSPLHF.

In this sample, this clonotype turned up a few times. The chain uses TRBV7-9 and TRBJ2-3, with a weak D call TRBD1 (5 bases). V was trimmed by 7 bases and J by 0 bases, leaving 14 bases between them. From germline, CDR1 is SEHNR and CDR2 FQNEAQ (reference sequence). The CDR3 totals 15 residues. The CDR3 DNA sequence: TGTGCCAGCACCCTAGGGGCATACAGCACAGATACGCAGTATTTT. It translates to CASTLGAYSTDTQYF.

This clonotype has more than one count but fewer than ten. The V call is TRBV7-3, the J call TRBJ2-1, with 7 bases matching TRBD2. CDR1 is SGHTA and CDR2 is FQGTGA in the germline V gene. The CDR3 loop spans 16 amino acids. V dropped 5 bases and J dropped 3; count of bases not matched to a gene: 10. The CDR3 DNA reads as TGTGCCAGCAGCCCCTTTGGGGGGGGACTCTACAATGAGCAGTTCTTC. Translated: CASSPFGGGLYNEQFF.

This clonotype was detected only a few times. The chain combines TRBV27 with TRBJ1-6; D is perhaps TRBD1 (5 bases). The CDR3 sequence is 17 residues long. Trimming removed 2 bases from V and 8 bases from J, with 19 bases in between. Germline CDR1 MNHEY, CDR2 SMNVEV (reference sequence). The CDR3 coding sequence is TGTGCCAGCAGTTTAACCTTAAGGGACGGGACGGATTCACCCCTCCACTTT. Protein sequence: CASSLTLRDGTDSPLHF.

The chain combines TRBV25-1 with TRBJ2-7; TRBD1 aligns across 8 bases. CDR3 size: 16 residues. The V and J ends lost 5 bases and 5 bases, in that order; junction bases with no gene match: 14. The germline CDR1 and CDR2 sequences are MGHDK and SYGVNS. For the CDR3, the DNA is TGTGCCAGCAGTAAAACCCCCGGGACAGGCCGTAACGAGCAGTACTTC. Its translation is CASSKTPGTGRNEQYF.

The DNA of the CDR3 is TGTGCCAGCAGTTACACCCGGTCAGGGGTGGGTGGCAAAAACATTCAGTACTTC. Translation gives CASSYTRSGVGGKNIQYF. The chain links TRBV6-5 to TRBJ2-4; D is possibly TRBD1 (6 bases). V was clipped by 2 bases and J by 3 bases, with 20 bases between them. The germline gives CDR1 MNHEY, CDR2 SVGAGI. The length of the CDR3 is 18 residues.

In its sample, this clonotype ranks as medium-sized. This chain connects TRBV7-2 to TRBJ2-5; D may be TRBD2 (6 bases). The CDR3 covers 15 residues. Germline CDR1 SGHTA, CDR2 FQGNSA. The V gene lost 0 bases and the J gene lost 5 bases, with 13 bases spanning the gap. CDR3 amino acids: CASSLAGSGEETQYF. CDR3 nucleotides: TGTGCCAGCAGCTTAGCCGGGAGTGGGGAGGAGACCCAGTACTTC.

By frequency in the sample, this clonotype is medium-sized. The chain couples TRBV20-1 to TRBJ2-5, with D possibly TRBD2 on 5 matching bases. The CDR3 runs to 12 residues. CDR1 is DFQATT, CDR2 SNEGSKA, per germline (reference sequence). Deletions cut 3 bases from V and 5 bases from J, with 10 bases between. The CDR3 protein is CSASGNGETQYF. As DNA, the CDR3 is TGCAGTGCTAGCGGGAACGGGGAGACCCAGTACTTC.

This clonotype is categorized as medium-sized. The CDR3 loop is CATSRGDRGHEQFF. The CDR3 DNA reads TGTGCCACCAGCAGAGGGGACAGGGGGCATGAGCAGTTCTTC. The J gene is TRBJ2-1, the V gene TRBV15; 12 nucleotides line up with TRBD1. Germline V gives CDR1 LNHNV, CDR2 YYDKDF (reference sequence). The CDR3 has 14 residues. The V segment lost 1 base and the J segment 8 bases; nucleotides outside the gene matches: 0.

This clonotype has just a few counts. V and J are TRBV28 and TRBJ2-7; 9 bases agree with TRBD2. This CDR3 is built from 16 residues. The germline gives CDR1 MDHEN, CDR2 SYDVKM. J gave up 3 bases and V 5 bases, and 11 bases lay outside the gene matches. Here the CDR3 reads CASSPRTSVHRYEQYF. CDR3 coding DNA: TGTGCCAGCAGTCCCAGGACTAGCGTTCATCGCTACGAGCAGTACTTC.

By its share, this clonotype is medium-sized. The chain couples TRBV6-1 to TRBJ2-7; 10 positions agree with TRBD1. The CDR3 totals 14 residues. V shed 11 bases, J shed 6 bases, and the junction held 13 bases outside the gene matches. CDR1 and CDR2 from the germline V gene are MNHNS and SASEGT. The CDR3 region has the DNA TGTGCCCTCGGCTCGGGGGGACAGGGGCGCGAGCAGTACTTC. Its translation is CALGSGGQGREQYF.